These 30 T cell receptor beta chains were sequenced from one sample in a study of cytomegalovirus exposure and HLA in healthy donors. The protocol was immunoSEQ multiplex PCR, while the TCRdb copy is restricted to in-frame clones and leaves out a portion. The profile covers around 150,000 clones, with about 88% appearing a single time and over 3% taken by the ten largest. The sequenced sample consisted of PBMCs. The source of these receptors is a woman between 18 and 29 years old in good health and CMV-seropositive.

This rearrangement joins TRBV25-1 to TRBJ1-4; 8 bases match TRBD1. Germline assignment: CDR1 MGHDK and CDR2 SYGVNS. The ends lost 6 bases at V and 3 bases at J; junction bases unmatched: 6. The CDR3 extends over 15 amino acids. The CDR3 DNA is TGTGCCAGCAGGCCCTCGACAGGGGCTAATGAAAAACTGTTTTTT. It translates to CASRPSTGANEKLFF.

The chain carries TRBV21-1 and TRBJ1-5. TRBV21-1 is a pseudogene. The CDR3 spans 13 residues. CDR3 in amino acids: CASSKGGNQPQHF. In nucleotides, the CDR3 is TGTGCCAGCAGCAAAGGAGGGAACCAGCCCCAGCATTTT.

The chain employs TRBV10-3 and TRBJ2-7; D unclear. Germline V gene lookup returns CDR1 ENHRY and CDR2 SYGVKD. CDR3 size: 15 residues. V lost 3 bases to trimming and J lost 0 bases, with 12 bases between them. CDR3 DNA: TGTGCCATCAGTGACGAAGCGCCGAGCTCCTACGAGCAGTACTTC. Translated, it gives CAISDEAPSSYEQYF.

The V and J genes are TRBV6-5 and TRBJ2-5, with D maybe TRBD2 (5 bases). From germline, CDR1 is MNHEY and CDR2 SVGAGI. The CDR3 is 12 residues long. V lost 8 bases and J 10 bases, leaving 17 bases between the germline ends. In DNA, the CDR3 is TGTGCCAGCGGCCTAGCATCAAACGTCCAGTACTTC. Amino acid sequence: CASGLASNVQYF.

The J gene is TRBJ2-1, the V gene TRBV9; 13 bases agree with TRBD2. Per germline, CDR1 SGDLS and CDR2 YYNGEE. Germline trimming cut 3 bases from V and 6 bases from J; bases unmatched to any gene: 3. CDR3 length: 15 amino acids. CDR3 DNA: TGTGCCAGCAGCGGGGGACTAGCGGGGCCCAATGAGCAGTTCTTC. Encoded protein: CASSGGLAGPNEQFF.

The chain links TRBV19 to TRBJ2-7; tentative D call: TRBD1 (6 bases). The CDR3 is 13 residues long. Trimming cost V 6 bases and J 2 bases, with 11 bases left between them. Germline-derived CDR1 and CDR2 are LNHDA and SQIVND (reference sequence). The CDR3 coding sequence is TGTGCCAGTAGCCGTACAGGGCCCTACGAGCAGTACTTC. Its translation is CASSRTGPYEQYF.

This clone was counted once. The V and J genes are TRBV2 and TRBJ2-3; TRBD2 matches at 8 bases. The CDR3 contains 17 residues. The V segment lost 2 bases and the J segment 2 bases; nucleotides outside the gene matches: 9. Germline V lookup: CDR1 SNHLY, CDR2 FYNNEI. CDR3 nucleotide sequence: TGTGCCAGCAGTGAATTAGTGACTAGCGAGGTCACAGATACGCAGTATTTT. This codes for CASSELVTSEVTDTQYF.

The chain recombines TRBV29-1 with TRBJ2-5; TRBD1 matches at 7 bases. The trim removed 3 bases at V and 5 bases at J, leaving 6 bases unmatched. Germline values: CDR1 SQVTM, CDR2 ANQGSEA. The CDR3 has 13 residues. CDR3 DNA sequence: TGCAGCGTTGATCGACAGGGCGGGGAGACCCAGTACTTC. Encoded protein: CSVDRQGGETQYF.

This chain's CDR3 is CASSLGGDTYEQYF. In nucleotides, the CDR3 is TGTGCCAGCAGTTTGGGAGGGGATACCTACGAGCAGTACTTC. The chain employs TRBV28 and TRBJ2-7; 7 bases match TRBD2. Per the germline V gene, CDR1 is MDHEN and CDR2 is SYDVKM. Unmatched junction bases numbered 4, after V lost 3 bases and J lost 2 bases. The CDR3 extends over 14 amino acids.

The J gene is TRBJ1-4, the V gene TRBV29-1; no definite D call. CDR1 and CDR2 from the germline V gene are SQVTM and ANQGSEA. The CDR3 sequence is 14 residues long. The V and J ends lost 7 bases and 8 bases respectively, with 20 bases between them. This CDR3 is CSAGERQIAEKLFF. The CDR3 nucleotides read TGCAGCGCCGGGGAGCGGCAAATCGCGGAAAAACTGTTTTTT.

The chain recombines TRBV5-6 with TRBJ2-1, with D possibly TRBD2 on 6 matching bases. The CDR3 contains 14 residues. V gave up 0 bases and J gave up 8 bases, with 12 bases separating them. Looked up from germline, CDR1 is SGHDT and CDR2 is YYEEEE. The CDR3 DNA reads as TGTGCCAGCAGCTTGGGATCTGGCGGGGATGAGCAGTTCTTC. Amino acid sequence: CASSLGSGGDEQFF.

This clone was counted a few times. The chain employs TRBV25-1 and TRBJ1-5; D uncertain. CDR3 length: 14 amino acids. V lost 0 bases and J lost 0, with 3 bases in between. CDR1 and CDR2 (germline): MGHDK, SYGVNS. CDR3 protein: CASSEYYSNQPQHF. The DNA of the CDR3 is TGTGCCAGCAGTGAATACTATAGCAATCAGCCCCAGCATTTT.

The chain employs TRBV10-3 and TRBJ2-7, with a weak D call TRBD2 (6 bases). CDR3 length: 13 residues. The V end was cut by 0 bases, the J end by 6 bases, with 9 bases between. The V gene's germline CDR1 is ENHRY and CDR2 SYGVKD. The DNA for the CDR3 is TGTGCCATCAGTGAGTCGGGAGGTGGCGAGCAGTACTTC. Amino acid sequence: CAISESGGGEQYF.

This clone was picked up one time. V and J are TRBV19 and TRBJ2-3; TRBD1 aligns across 7 bases. This CDR3 is built from 13 residues. Germline V gene data show CDR1 as LNHDA and CDR2 as SQIVND (reference sequence). The J segment lost 1 base and the V segment lost 8 bases, leaving 3 bases of the junction unmatched. The CDR3: CASRGQGTDTQYF. The DNA for the CDR3 is TGTGCCAGTCGCGGACAGGGCACAGATACGCAGTATTTT.

The chain uses TRBV6-5 and TRBJ1-1; weak D call: TRBD1 (5 bases). The V and J ends lost 7 bases and 1 base respectively, with 16 bases between them. Germline V gene data show CDR1 as MNHEY and CDR2 as SVGAGI. The CDR3 is made up of 15 amino acids. In DNA, the CDR3 is TGTGCCAGCACCCATTCCCAGGGCGGGAACACTGAAGCTTTCTTT. Protein sequence: CASTHSQGGNTEAFF.

V and J are TRBV10-2 and TRBJ2-3; D is undetermined. CDR1 is WSHSY and CDR2 is SAAADI in the germline V gene. Trimming removed 5 bases from V and 5 bases from J, with 8 bases in between. The CDR3 contains 12 residues. This chain's CDR3 is CASSLAEDTQYF. For the CDR3, the DNA is TGCGCCAGCAGTCTTGCGGAAGATACGCAGTATTTT.

CDR3 DNA: TGTGCCAGCAGTGAAGAGATCACAGATACGCAGTATTTT. Amino acids: CASSEEITDTQYF. J is TRBJ2-3 and V is TRBV25-1; no clear D gene. This CDR3 is built from 13 residues. Germline values: CDR1 MGHDK, CDR2 SYGVNS. Trimming took off 2 bases at V and 2 bases at J, with 5 bases between the two ends.

This sequence joins TRBV27 and TRBJ2-3; 7 bases line up with TRBD1. The germline V gene encodes CDR1 MNHEY and CDR2 SMNVEV (reference sequence). The CDR3 is 17 amino acids. V lost 5 bases and J lost 7; bases outside the gene matches: 18. DNA of the CDR3: TGTGCCAGCAGTACACAAGTTGGGACAGCTGGGGGAAATACGCAGTATTTT. This gives the protein CASSTQVGTAGGNTQYF.

This chain links TRBV19 with TRBJ2-5; D might be TRBD1 (5 bases). V was cut by 2 bases and J by 6 bases, with 13 bases left in between. The CDR3 runs 14 residues. CDR1 is LNHDA, CDR2 SQIVND, per germline (reference sequence). The CDR3 DNA sequence: TGTGCCAGTAGTATACCGGGTAGGGGAAAGACCCAGTACTTC. It encodes CASSIPGRGKTQYF.

The table lists this clone with a few counts. The V gene is TRBV30, the J gene TRBJ1-2; 8 bases agree with TRBD1. Germline V gene sequence: CDR1 GTSNPN, CDR2 SVGIG (reference sequence). CDR3 length equals 13 residues. V lost 6 bases and J lost 0; bases outside the gene matches: 3. The CDR3 DNA is TGTGCCTGCTGGGACAGGTCTAACTATGGCTACACCTTC. Translation gives CACWDRSNYGYTF.

This rearrangement joins TRBV7-9 to TRBJ2-1; 8 bases are a match to TRBD2. Looked up from germline, CDR1 is SEHNR and CDR2 is FQNEAQ (reference sequence). The CDR3 extends over 13 amino acids. Trimming took 8 bases from V and 5 from J; bases not matched to a gene: 5. The CDR3 DNA follows: TGTGCCAGCCTGGGAGCGGGAGACAATGAGCAGTTCTTC. Its protein is CASLGAGDNEQFF.

This clone has just one count. The chain recombines TRBV5-1 with TRBJ2-2; D may be TRBD1 (6 bases). Germline values: CDR1 SGHRS, CDR2 YFSETQ. The CDR3 is 17 residues long. The ends were cut back, 0 bases at V and 0 bases at J, with 12 bases in the middle. The DNA of the CDR3 is TGCGCCAGCAGCTTGGGGGCTACAGGGACGAACACCGGGGAGCTGTTTTTT. Translating it yields CASSLGATGTNTGELFF.

The chain carries TRBV30 and TRBJ1-2, with D possibly being TRBD1 (5 bases). CDR1 GTSNPN and CDR2 SVGIG come from the germline V gene (reference sequence). The CDR3 has 12 residues. V shed 0 bases and J shed 6 bases, with 8 bases lying between them. Here the CDR3 DNA reads TGTGCCTGGAGTGTCCTCAGGGATGGCTACACCTTC. Translated: CAWSVLRDGYTF. Together with reference TRBV30 and TRBJ1-2, the CDR3 gives the full variable domain: SQTIHQWPATLVQPVGSPLSLECTVEGTSNPNLYWYRQAAGRGLQLLFYSVGIGQISSEVPQNLSASRPQDRQFILSSKKLLLSDSGFYLCAWSVLRDGYTFGSGTRLTVV.

This clone turned up a few times. V usage is TRBV5-1 and J usage is TRBJ1-2, with D hard to call. The V and J ends lost 0 bases and 0 bases respectively, with 6 bases between them. This CDR3 region has 14 residues. Germline CDR1 SGHRS, CDR2 YFSETQ. In DNA, the CDR3 is TGCGCCAGCAGCTTGGGGCCGCCTAACTATGGCTACACCTTC. Residues: CASSLGPPNYGYTF.

This clone showed up just a few times. The genes are TRBV7-3 and TRBJ2-7, with 13 bases lining up with TRBD2. This CDR3 region has 17 residues. Per germline, CDR1 SGHTA and CDR2 FQGTGA. V shed 1 base and J 6 bases; nucleotides not matched to a gene: 9. CDR3 sequence reads: CASSLKVGGLAGSEQYF. In DNA, the CDR3 is TGTGCCAGCAGCTTAAAAGTCGGGGGACTAGCGGGATCCGAGCAGTACTTC.

The chain joins TRBV4-1 to TRBJ2-3; the D gene is possibly TRBD2 (5 bases). The CDR3 is 15 amino acids. In germline, CDR1 is MGHRA, CDR2 YSYEKL. The V end lost 1 base, the J end lost 3 bases, and 11 bases lay between the germline ends. The DNA of the CDR3 is TGCGCCAGCAGCCAAGTACCGGGAAAGACAGATACGCAGTATTTT. It encodes CASSQVPGKTDTQYF.

Concerning this clone: A junction boundary mismatches the germline segment, possibly from a read error. The chain carries TRBV7-7 and TRBJ1-3; possible D gene TRBD1, 5 bases. CDR1 SSHAT and CDR2 FNYEAQ come from the germline V gene (reference sequence). This CDR3 region has 17 residues. The CDR3 DNA is TGTGCTAGCAGCTTAGAGTCGTGGGCAGGGACTGGAAACACCATATATTTT. As protein: CASSLESWAGTGNTIYF.

This rearrangement joins TRBV27 to TRBJ1-3, with D unclear. Germline lookup yields CDR1 MNHEY and CDR2 SMNVEV (reference sequence). V was shortened by 2 bases and J by 1 base, with 9 bases between the two germline ends. The CDR3 is 15 amino acids. CDR3 sequence: CASSLTGGSGNTIYF. The CDR3 DNA sequence: TGTGCCAGCAGTTTAACCGGAGGGTCTGGAAACACCATATATTTT.

This clone was counted a few times. The chain combines TRBV4-1 with TRBJ1-5; D unclear. Trimming removed 0 bases from V and 6 bases from J, with 9 bases in between. The CDR3 is 14 residues long. Germline values: CDR1 MGHRA, CDR2 YSYEKL. As DNA, the CDR3 is TGCGCCAGCAGCCAAGATGAGACGGGTCAGCCCCAGCATTTT. This encodes CASSQDETGQPQHF.

This clone was counted many times. CDR3 in amino acids: CASKVQTSNYGYTF. The CDR3, as DNA: TGTGCCAGCAAGGTACAGACATCTAACTATGGCTACACCTTC. This chain connects TRBV6-5 to TRBJ1-2; D is uncertain. Germline CDR1 is MNHEY and CDR2 is SVGAGI. The V end lost 7 bases, the J end lost 0 bases, and 12 bases lay between the germline ends. This CDR3 has 14 residues.